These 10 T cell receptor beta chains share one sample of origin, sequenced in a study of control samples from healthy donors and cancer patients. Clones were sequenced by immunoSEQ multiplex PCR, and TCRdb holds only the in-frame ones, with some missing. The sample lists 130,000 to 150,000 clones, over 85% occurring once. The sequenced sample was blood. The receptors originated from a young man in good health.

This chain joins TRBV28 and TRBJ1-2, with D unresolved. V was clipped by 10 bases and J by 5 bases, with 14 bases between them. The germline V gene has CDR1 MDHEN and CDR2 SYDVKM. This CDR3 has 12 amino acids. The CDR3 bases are TGTGCCATTTCCCTCGACGAATATGGCTACACCTTC. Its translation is CAISLDEYGYTF.

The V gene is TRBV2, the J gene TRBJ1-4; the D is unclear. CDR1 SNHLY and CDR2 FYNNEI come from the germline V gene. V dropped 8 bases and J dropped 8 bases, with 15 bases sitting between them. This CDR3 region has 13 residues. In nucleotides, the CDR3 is TGTGCCAGCGTCATTGGGAGGAACGAAAAACTGTTTTTT. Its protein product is CASVIGRNEKLFF.

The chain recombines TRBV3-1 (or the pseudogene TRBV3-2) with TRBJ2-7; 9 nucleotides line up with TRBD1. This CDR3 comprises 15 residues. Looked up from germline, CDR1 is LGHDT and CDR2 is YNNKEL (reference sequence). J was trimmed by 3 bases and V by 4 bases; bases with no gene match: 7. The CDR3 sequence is CASSPTGTGFYEQYF. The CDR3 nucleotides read TGTGCCAGCAGCCCCACAGGGACAGGGTTCTACGAGCAGTACTTC.

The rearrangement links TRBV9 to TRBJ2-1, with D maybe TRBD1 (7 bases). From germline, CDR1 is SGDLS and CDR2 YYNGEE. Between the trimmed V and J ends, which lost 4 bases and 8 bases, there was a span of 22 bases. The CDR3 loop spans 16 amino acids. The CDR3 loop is CASSSPRDRFRDEQFF. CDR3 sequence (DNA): TGTGCCAGCAGCTCCCCGCGGGACAGATTTAGGGATGAGCAGTTCTTC. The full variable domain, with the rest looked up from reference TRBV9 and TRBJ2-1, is DSGVTQTPKHLITATGQRVTLRCSPRSGDLSVYWYQQSLDQGLQFLIQYYNGEERAKGNILERFSAQQFPDLHSELNLSSLELGDSALYFCASSSPRDRFRDEQFFGPGTRLTVL.

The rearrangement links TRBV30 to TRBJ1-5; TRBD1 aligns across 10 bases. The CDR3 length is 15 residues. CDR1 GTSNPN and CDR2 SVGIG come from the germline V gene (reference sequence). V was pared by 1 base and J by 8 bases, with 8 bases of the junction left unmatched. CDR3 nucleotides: TGTGCCTGGAGTGCTCCGGGACAGGGGTTGAAGCCCCAGCATTTT. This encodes CAWSAPGQGLKPQHF.

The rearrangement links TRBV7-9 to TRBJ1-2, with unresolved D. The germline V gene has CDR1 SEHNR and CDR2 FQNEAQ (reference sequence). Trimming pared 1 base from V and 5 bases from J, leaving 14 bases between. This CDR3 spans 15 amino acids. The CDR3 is CASSLDHGLTYGYTF. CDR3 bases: TGTGCCAGCAGCTTAGACCACGGACTGACATATGGCTACACCTTC.

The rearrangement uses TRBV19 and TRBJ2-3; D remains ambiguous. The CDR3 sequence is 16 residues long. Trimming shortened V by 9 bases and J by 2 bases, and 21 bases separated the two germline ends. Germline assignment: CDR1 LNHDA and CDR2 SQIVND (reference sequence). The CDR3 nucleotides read TGTGCCAGGAGACTTCGTCGGGTTGGGCTCACAGATACGCAGTATTTT. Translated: CARRLRRVGLTDTQYF.

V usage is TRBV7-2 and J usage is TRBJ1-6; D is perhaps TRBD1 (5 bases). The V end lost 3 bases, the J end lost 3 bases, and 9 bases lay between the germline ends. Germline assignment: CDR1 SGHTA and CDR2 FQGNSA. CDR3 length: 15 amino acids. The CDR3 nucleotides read TGTGCCAGCAGCTTTGGACAACGCTATAATTCACCCCTCCACTTT. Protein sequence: CASSFGQRYNSPLHF.

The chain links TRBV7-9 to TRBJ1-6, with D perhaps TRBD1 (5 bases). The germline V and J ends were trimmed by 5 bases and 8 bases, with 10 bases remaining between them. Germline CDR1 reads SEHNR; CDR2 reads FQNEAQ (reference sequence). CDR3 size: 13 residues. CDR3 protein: CASSGARDSPLHF. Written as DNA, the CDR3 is TGTGCCAGCAGCGGGGCTAGGGATTCACCCCTCCACTTT. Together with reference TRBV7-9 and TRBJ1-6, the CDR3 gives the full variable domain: DTGVSQNPRHKITKRGQNVTFRCDPISEHNRLYWYRQTLGQGPEFLTYFQNEAQLEKSRLLSDRFSAERPKGSFSTLEIQRTEQGDSAMYLCASSGARDSPLHFGNGTRLTVT.

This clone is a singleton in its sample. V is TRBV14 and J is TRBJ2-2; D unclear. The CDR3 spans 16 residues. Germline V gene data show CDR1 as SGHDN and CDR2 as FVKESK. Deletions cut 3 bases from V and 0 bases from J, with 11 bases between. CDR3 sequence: CASSQRTVSNTGELFF. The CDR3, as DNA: TGTGCCAGCAGCCAGAGGACGGTGTCGAACACCGGGGAGCTGTTTTTT.